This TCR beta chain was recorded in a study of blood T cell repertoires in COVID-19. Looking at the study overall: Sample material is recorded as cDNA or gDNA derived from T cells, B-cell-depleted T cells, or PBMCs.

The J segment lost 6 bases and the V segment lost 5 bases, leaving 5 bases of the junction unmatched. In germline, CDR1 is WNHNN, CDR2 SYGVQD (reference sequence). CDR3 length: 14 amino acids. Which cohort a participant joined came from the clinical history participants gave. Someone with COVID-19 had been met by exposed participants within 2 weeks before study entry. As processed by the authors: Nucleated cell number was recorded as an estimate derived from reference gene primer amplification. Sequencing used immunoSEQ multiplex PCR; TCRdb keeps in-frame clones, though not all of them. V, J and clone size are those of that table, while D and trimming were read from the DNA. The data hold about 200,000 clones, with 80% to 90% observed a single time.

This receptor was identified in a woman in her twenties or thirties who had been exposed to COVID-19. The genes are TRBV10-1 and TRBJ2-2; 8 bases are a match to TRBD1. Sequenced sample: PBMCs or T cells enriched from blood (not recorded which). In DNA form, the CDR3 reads TGCGCCAGCAGTTTGGACAGGGTGGCCGGGGAGCTGTTTTTT. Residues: CASSLDRVAGELFF.